The 18 T cell receptor beta chains below all came from one sample that was sequenced in a study of T cell repertoires in cytomegalovirus infection. From the reads, TCRdb called clonotypes with MiXCR, one entry per CDR3 protein. The sample consists of approximately 550,000 distinct CDR3 sequences, approximately 15% of them appearing once. The sequenced material came from CD8+ T cells from PBMCs. Receptors originate from a human donor in good health (CMV status not recorded). Some clones in this sample may be carry-over from other donors' samples.

This clonotype came up many times. CDR3 amino acids: CASSHPWGSENIQYF. The CDR3 DNA is TGTGCCAGCAGCCACCCCTGGGGATCAGAAAACATTCAGTACTTC. This chain joins TRBV7-9 and TRBJ2-4; no clear D gene. The CDR3 has 15 residues. Trimming took off 5 bases at V and 5 bases at J, with 16 bases between the two ends. The germline CDR1 and CDR2 sequences are SEHNR and FQNEAQ (reference sequence).

About this clonotype: One end of the junction varies from germline; a read error may be responsible. This sequence joins TRBV5-4 and TRBJ2-2; 7 positions agree with TRBD1. CDR3 size: 16 residues. Germline loops: CDR1 SGHNT, CDR2 YYREEE (reference sequence). CDR3 nucleotides: TGTGCCAGCAGAGACAGGGACAAATCGAACACCGCGGAGCTGTTTTTT. This codes for CASRDRDKSNTAELFF.

At least ten counts were recorded for this clonotype. V is TRBV11-2 and J is TRBJ1-4, with D uncertain. From germline, CDR1 is SGHAT and CDR2 FQNNGV. Trimming removed 0 bases from V and 0 bases from J, with 5 bases in between. This CDR3 is built from 15 residues. The CDR3 loop is CASSLEYATNEKLFF. CDR3 DNA sequence: TGTGCCAGCAGCTTAGAGTACGCAACTAATGAAAAACTGTTTTTT.

The chain employs TRBV20-1 and TRBJ2-7; tentative D call: TRBD2 (6 bases). Trimming pared 5 bases from V and 3 bases from J, leaving 14 bases between. The CDR3 contains 13 residues. CDR1 is DFQATT, CDR2 SNEGSKA, per germline (reference sequence). CDR3 DNA: TGCAGTGCTCTAGGGGTCGGGAGCTACGAGCAGTACTTC. Its protein is CSALGVGSYEQYF.

This clonotype turned up a few times. The chain uses TRBV6-5 and TRBJ1-6, with 7 bases fitting TRBD1. V shed 4 bases and J 9 bases; nucleotides not matched to a gene: 6. In germline, CDR1 is MNHEY, CDR2 SVGAGI. This CDR3 has 14 amino acids. The DNA for the CDR3 is TGTGCCAGCAGTTCCGGGACAGCAGCTTCACCCCTCCACTTT. Its translation is CASSSGTAASPLHF.

The sample holds many counts of this clonotype. The V call is TRBV11-2, the J call TRBJ1-1; D is ambiguous. The CDR3 runs 16 residues. V lost 7 bases and J 1 base, leaving 19 bases between the germline ends. The germline V gene has CDR1 SGHAT and CDR2 FQNNGV. The CDR3 is CASISPPQGENTEAFF. CDR3 nucleotide sequence: TGTGCCAGCATCTCCCCGCCCCAAGGCGAGAACACTGAAGCTTTCTTT.

This clonotype has a count of ten or more. The chain carries TRBV7-3 and TRBJ2-5; D is uncertain. Trimming removed 0 bases from V and 3 bases from J, with 8 bases in between. This CDR3 has 14 residues. In germline, CDR1 is SGHTA, CDR2 FQGTGA. The CDR3 DNA follows: TGTGCCAGCAGCTTAACGGGCGTGGAAGAGACCCAGTACTTC. This translates into CASSLTGVEETQYF.

The V and J genes are TRBV14 and TRBJ1-2, with TRBD1 matching 7 bases. The CDR3 spans 14 residues. Germline CDR1 is SGHDN and CDR2 is FVKESK. With 5 bases clipped from V and 4 bases from J, the junction kept 7 bases outside the gene matches. The CDR3 reads CASSTDRVIYGYTF. Written as DNA, the CDR3 is TGTGCCAGCAGCACCGACAGGGTTATCTATGGCTACACCTTC.

Many counts were recorded for this clonotype. The chain combines TRBV2 with TRBJ2-7; possible D gene TRBD1, 5 bases. V was cut by 5 bases and J by 3 bases, with 8 bases left in between. This CDR3 is 12 amino acids long. Per the germline V gene, CDR1 is SNHLY and CDR2 is FYNNEI. The CDR3 sequence: CASSIDSYEQYF. The CDR3 nucleotides are TGTGCCAGCAGTATCGACAGCTACGAGCAGTACTTC.

In this sample, this clonotype turned up many times. The chain employs TRBV7-8 and TRBJ2-1; TRBD1 matches 9 bases. The CDR3 totals 15 residues. Germline assignment: CDR1 SGHVS and CDR2 FQNEAQ. Losses at the gene ends were 3 bases for V and 6 bases for J; bases not matched to a gene: 6. DNA of the CDR3: TGTGCCAGCAGCTTCAGACAGGGGGAGTTCAATGAGCAGTTCTTC. It yields the protein CASSFRQGEFNEQFF.

This clonotype was picked up a small number of times. The V call is TRBV4-2, the J call TRBJ2-1; D uncertain. Between the trimmed V and J ends, which lost 1 base and 5 bases, there was a span of 9 bases. The CDR3 is 14 amino acids. CDR1 is LGHNA and CDR2 is YNFKEQ in the germline V gene. This CDR3 is CASSQAAGDNEQFF. CDR3 DNA: TGTGCCAGCAGCCAAGCCGCAGGAGACAATGAGCAGTTCTTC.

V and J are TRBV9 and TRBJ1-3; the match to TRBD1 covers 8 bases. CDR1 and CDR2 (germline): SGDLS, YYNGEE. The CDR3 runs to 14 residues. The V segment lost 3 bases and the J segment 2 bases; nucleotides outside the gene matches: 1. CDR3 DNA sequence: TGTGCCAGCAGCGGACAGGGGACTGGAAACACCATATATTTT. Protein sequence: CASSGQGTGNTIYF.

As regards this clonotype: Possible read error: a much larger clone is one base away. Because it lacks the conserved phenylalanine or tryptophan at the end, this CDR3 is likely a read error. V and J are TRBV6-1 and TRBJ2-7; weak D call: TRBD1 (5 bases). This CDR3 has 14 residues. V lost 4 bases, J lost 2 bases, and 12 bases lay in between. Per the germline V gene, CDR1 is MNHNS and CDR2 is SASEGT. The CDR3: CASSVRTRTYEQYL. The CDR3 DNA is TGTGCCAGCAGTGTACGGACACGTACCTACGAGCAGTACTTA.

As regards this clonotype: Given the absence of the conserved phenylalanine or tryptophan at the CDR3 end, a read error is likely. The gene calls are TRBV7-3 and TRBJ2-5; 9 bases fit TRBD2. CDR3 size: 13 residues. CDR1 SGHTA and CDR2 FQGTGA come from the germline V gene. V was clipped by 5 bases and J by 4 bases; unmatched bases: 2. As DNA, the CDR3 is TGTGCCAGCAGCCCGACTAGCGGAGAGACCCAGTACTTA. As protein: CASSPTSGETQYL.

This clonotype has ten or more counts. The CDR3 protein is CAINKDRGDGYTF. The CDR3 region has the DNA TGTGCCATCAATAAGGACAGGGGGGATGGCTACACCTTC. The V gene is TRBV10-3, the J gene TRBJ1-2; 10 bases are shared with TRBD1. This CDR3 contains 13 residues. From germline, CDR1 is ENHRY and CDR2 SYGVKD. Losses at the gene ends were 7 bases for V and 6 bases for J; bases not matched to a gene: 5.

The genes are TRBV28 and TRBJ2-3, with TRBD1 identical over 9 bases. This CDR3 is built from 19 residues. Germline V gene lookup returns CDR1 MDHEN and CDR2 SYDVKM. The V gene end was trimmed by 2 bases and the J gene end by 0 bases; junction bases not matched to a gene: 12. CDR3 sequence (DNA): TGTGCCAGCAGTTTAACAGGGGGACAGGGAGGTTCTAGCACAGATACGCAGTATTTT. It is translated as CASSLTGGQGGSSTDTQYF.

The genes are TRBV7-9 and TRBJ1-1, with D possibly matching TRBD1 (5 bases). The CDR3 totals 15 residues. V was pared by 5 bases and J by 4 bases, with 17 bases between. Germline V gene sequence: CDR1 SEHNR, CDR2 FQNEAQ (reference sequence). The CDR3 DNA reads as TGTGCCAGCAGCCCCCCGGTTAGGGGAGGCACTGAAGCTTTCTTT. The encoded protein is CASSPPVRGGTEAFF.

In its sample, this clonotype was seen many times. The chain links TRBV2 to TRBJ1-1, with 10 nucleotides matching TRBD1. The CDR3 is made up of 16 amino acids. Germline CDR1 reads SNHLY; CDR2 reads FYNNEI. V trimming: 3 bases; J trimming: 3 bases; junction bases outside the gene matches: 7. The CDR3 here is CASSDRTGGWDTEAFF. Here the CDR3 DNA reads TGTGCCAGCAGTGACCGGACAGGGGGTTGGGACACTGAAGCTTTCTTT. Combining the CDR3 with reference TRBV2 and TRBJ1-1 gives the whole variable domain EPEVTQTPSHQVTQMGQEVILRCVPISNHLYFYWYRQILGQKVEFLVSFYNNEISEKSEIFDDQFSVERPDGSNFTLKIRSTKLEDSAMYFCASSDRTGGWDTEAFFGQGTRLTVV.